This T cell receptor beta chain was captured by sequencing in a study of T cell changes during pregnancy in multiple sclerosis. The V gene lost 6 bases and the J gene lost 2 bases, with 13 bases spanning the gap. The germline V gene encodes CDR1 MNHEY and CDR2 SMNVEV (reference sequence). The CDR3 consists of 14 residues. This table comes from immunoSEQ multiplex PCR, and its TCRdb copy is limited to in-frame clones, with some not included. The sample consists of almost 95,000 clones, roughly 90% of them appearing once. This sequence originates from a female donor with multiple sclerosis, enrolled in a pregnancy study. Sequences were derived from peripheral blood, sampled in the first trimester of pregnancy. The rearrangement uses TRBV27 and TRBJ1-1; the D is unclear. The chain's CDR3 is CASRVGGLNTEAFF. The DNA of the CDR3 is TGTGCCAGCAGGGTGGGAGGGCTTAACACTGAAGCTTTCTTT.